This T cell receptor (beta chain) was recovered during a study of beta chain features in type 1 diabetes. Every bit of the isolated RNA underwent reverse transcription, so sequencing read expressed TCRB transcripts. TCRdb's copy holds only in-frame clones and misses some; the assay was immunoSEQ multiplex PCR. The data hold 240,000 or so clones, with about 70% observed a single time. Germline CDR1 reads MGHRA; CDR2 reads YSYEKL. The CDR3 is 15 amino acids. With V trimmed by 4 bases and J by 4 bases, 6 bases remained unmatched. The V and J genes are TRBV4-1 and TRBJ1-2, with 10 bases matching TRBD1. The receptor was derived from a man aged 25 to 45 in good health. Sequencing used naive CD4+ T cells from blood. The chain's CDR3 is CASSLGTGEAYGYTF. CDR3 coding DNA: TGCGCCAGCAGCCTTGGGACAGGGGAAGCCTATGGCTACACCTTC.